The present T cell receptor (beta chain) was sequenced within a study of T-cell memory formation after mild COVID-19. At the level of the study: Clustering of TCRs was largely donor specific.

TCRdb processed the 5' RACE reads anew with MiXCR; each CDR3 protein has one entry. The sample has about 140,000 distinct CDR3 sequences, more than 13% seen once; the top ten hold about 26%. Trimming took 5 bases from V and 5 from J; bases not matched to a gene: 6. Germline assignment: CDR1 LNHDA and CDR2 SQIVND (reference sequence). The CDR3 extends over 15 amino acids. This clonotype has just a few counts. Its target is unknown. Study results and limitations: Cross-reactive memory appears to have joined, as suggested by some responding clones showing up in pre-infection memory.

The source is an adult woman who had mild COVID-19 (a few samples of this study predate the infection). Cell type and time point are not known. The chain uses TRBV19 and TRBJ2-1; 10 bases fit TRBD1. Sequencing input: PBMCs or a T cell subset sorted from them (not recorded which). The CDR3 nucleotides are TGTGCCAGTAGTCGGGACAGGGGACCGGACAATGAGCAGTTCTTC. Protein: CASSRDRGPDNEQFF.